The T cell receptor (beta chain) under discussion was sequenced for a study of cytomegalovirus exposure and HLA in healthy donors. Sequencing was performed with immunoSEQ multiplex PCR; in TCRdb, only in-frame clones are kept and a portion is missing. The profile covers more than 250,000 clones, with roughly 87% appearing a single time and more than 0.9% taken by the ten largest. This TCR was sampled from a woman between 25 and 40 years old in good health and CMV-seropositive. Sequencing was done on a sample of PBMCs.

CDR3 coding DNA: TGTGCCAGCAGTTCCGGGACAGGGTGGGTCACTGAAGCTTTCTTT. Protein sequence: CASSSGTGWVTEAFF. V gene TRBV27 combines with J gene TRBJ1-1, with 9 bases aligning to TRBD1. With V trimmed by 4 bases and J by 4 bases, 7 bases remained unmatched. The CDR3 loop spans 15 amino acids. Germline V CDR1 and CDR2: MNHEY, SMNVEV (reference sequence).